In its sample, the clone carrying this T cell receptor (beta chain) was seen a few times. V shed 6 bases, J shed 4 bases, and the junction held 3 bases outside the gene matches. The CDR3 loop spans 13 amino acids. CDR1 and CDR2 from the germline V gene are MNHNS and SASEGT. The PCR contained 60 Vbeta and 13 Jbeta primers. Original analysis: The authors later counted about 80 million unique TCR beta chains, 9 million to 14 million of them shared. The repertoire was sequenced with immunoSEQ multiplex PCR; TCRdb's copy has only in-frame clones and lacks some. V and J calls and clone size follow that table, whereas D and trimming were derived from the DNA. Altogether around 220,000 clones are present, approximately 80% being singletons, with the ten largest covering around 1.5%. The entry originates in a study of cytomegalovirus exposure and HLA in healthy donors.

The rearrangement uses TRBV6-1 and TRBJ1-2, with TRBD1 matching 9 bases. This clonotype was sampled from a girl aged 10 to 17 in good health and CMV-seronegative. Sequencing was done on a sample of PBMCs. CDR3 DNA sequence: TGTGCCAGCAGGGAGACAGGGGGCTATGGCTACACCTTC. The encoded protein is CASRETGGYGYTF.